The clone carrying this TCR beta chain is deemed medium-sized. Its matching antigen is unknown. The entry originates in a study of OX40 agonist ivuxolimab in advanced cancers. Study in general: Those treated in dose escalation had hepatocellular carcinoma, melanoma, renal cell cancer or head and neck cancer. Antecedent anti-PD-1, anti-PD-L1 or anti-CTLA-4 therapy was permissible, with around 41% having received some.

Points from the study as a whole: Averaging showed that CD8+ T cells had more expanded clones than CD4+ did. At doses 0.1 to 3.0 mg/kg, CD4+ and CD8+ clones expanded.

The assay was immunoSEQ multiplex PCR, and TCRdb's table has in-frame clones only and misses some. The table lists tens of thousands of clones, about 81% of them singletons. This clonotype was sampled from an adult with an advanced solid tumor such as melanoma, head and neck, liver or kidney cancer. The sample in question was CD4+ or CD8+ T cells sorted from blood, obtained in a trial of the OX40 agonist ivuxolimab.

As DNA, the CDR3 is TGTGCCAGCAGCTTGACACACACTACGGCCTACGAGCAGTACTTC. It translates to CASSLTHTTAYEQYF. V gene TRBV7-2 combines with J gene TRBJ2-7; the D is unclear. CDR1 SGHTA and CDR2 FQGNSA come from the germline V gene. V was pared by 3 bases and J by 2 bases, with 14 bases between. There are 15 residues in the CDR3.